This T cell receptor (beta chain) was captured by sequencing in a study of neurological immune-mediated disorders. This CDR3 comprises 13 residues. Trimming removed 1 base from V and 10 bases from J, with 13 bases in between. The germline CDR1 and CDR2 sequences are LGHNT and FRNRAP. This clonotype was found many times. TCRdb fed the 5' RACE reads into MiXCR, producing one record per CDR3 protein. The profile shows under 85,000 distinct CDR3 sequences, about 5% of them singletons. The sequence came from a human donor with multiple sclerosis. The donor label of this sample is uncertain. The sample comprised PBMCs. J is TRBJ1-2 and V is TRBV12-5, with unresolved D. The CDR3 region has the DNA TGTGCTAGTGGTTTGGGCCGCTACGCCCACTACACCTTC. Protein: CASGLGRYAHYTF.